These 3 T cell receptor beta chains were sequenced from one sample in a study of radiotherapy plus CTLA-4 blockade in lung cancer. This table comes from immunoSEQ multiplex PCR, and its TCRdb copy is limited to in-frame clones, with some not included. This repertoire shows just over 60,000 clones, roughly 80% found once; its top ten account for 4.4%. Source: peripheral blood, taken from a patient treated with radiotherapy plus ipilimumab. The receptors here all came from a human donor with non-small cell lung cancer who had a complete response to radiotherapy plus ipilimumab.

The chain links TRBV6-1 to TRBJ1-2; a weak D match, TRBD1 (5 bases). Trimming removed 0 bases from V and 2 bases from J, with 13 bases in between. The CDR3 sequence is 16 residues long. Germline V CDR1 and CDR2: MNHNS, SASEGT. The CDR3 sequence: CASSEASVGVNYGYTF. The CDR3 bases are TGTGCCAGCAGTGAAGCTAGCGTGGGGGTCAACTATGGCTACACCTTC.

The chain combines TRBV4-3 with TRBJ1-1, with 9 bases identical to TRBD1. V shed 2 bases and J 6 bases; nucleotides not matched to a gene: 4. The CDR3 spans 14 residues. Per germline, CDR1 LGHNA and CDR2 YSLEER. This chain's CDR3 is CASSQRRDRAEAFF. CDR3 bases: TGCGCCAGCAGCCAACGACGGGACAGGGCTGAAGCTTTCTTT.

V is TRBV28 and J is TRBJ1-5; 8 bases map to TRBD1. This CDR3 has 15 amino acids. CDR1 is MDHEN and CDR2 is SYDVKM in the germline V gene. J lost 0 bases, V lost 10 bases, and 8 bases had no gene match. CDR3 DNA sequence: TGTGCCACTATACAGGGGGGGTATAGCAATCAGCCCCAGCATTTT. This encodes CATIQGGYSNQPQHF. Drawing the rest from reference TRBV28 and TRBJ1-5, the complete variable domain is DVKVTQSSRYLVKRTGEKVFLECVQDMDHENMFWYRQDPGLGLRLIYFSYDVKMKEKGDIPEGYSVSREKKERFSLILESASTNQTSMYLCATIQGGYSNQPQHFGDGTRLSIL.